The T cell receptor beta chain under discussion was sequenced for a study of blood T cells in healthy people across ages. CDR3 length: 13 residues. Per germline, CDR1 SGHTA and CDR2 FQGNSA. V was shortened by 5 bases and J by 5 bases, with 12 bases between the two germline ends. A second PCR, run for roughly 7 to 11 cycles, used a sample-barcoded 5' primer plus a J-beta primer mix. One entry per CDR3 protein, called by TCRdb with MiXCR from the 5' RACE reads. The sample carries 1.5 million to 2 million distinct CDR3 sequences, approximately 32% recorded once. Sequences were obtained from blood. The sequence came from a woman aged 25 to 39 in good health. This rearrangement joins TRBV7-2 to TRBJ2-5; the D is unclear. CDR3 in amino acids: CASSPRVWETQYF. The CDR3 DNA sequence: TGTGCCAGCAGCCCTAGGGTTTGGGAGACCCAGTACTTC.